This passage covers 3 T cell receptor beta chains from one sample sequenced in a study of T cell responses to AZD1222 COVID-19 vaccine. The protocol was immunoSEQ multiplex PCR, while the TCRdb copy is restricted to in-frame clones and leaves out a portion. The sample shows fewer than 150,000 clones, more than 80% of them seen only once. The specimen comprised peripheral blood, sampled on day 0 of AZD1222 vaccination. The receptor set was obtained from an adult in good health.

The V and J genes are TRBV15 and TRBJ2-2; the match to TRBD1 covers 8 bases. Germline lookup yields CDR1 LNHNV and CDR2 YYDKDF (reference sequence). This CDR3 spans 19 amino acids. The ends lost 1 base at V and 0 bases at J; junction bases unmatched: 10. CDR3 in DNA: TGTGCCACCAGCAGAGCCGGACAGGGAAAGGGCGCGAACACCGGGGAGCTGTTTTTT. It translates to CATSRAGQGKGANTGELFF. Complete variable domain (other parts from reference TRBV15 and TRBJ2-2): DAMVIQNPRYQVTQFGKPVTLSCSQTLNHNVMYWYQQKSSQAPKLLFHYYDKDFNNEADTPDNFQSRRPNTSFCFLDIRSPGLGDTAMYLCATSRAGQGKGANTGELFFGEGSRLTVL.

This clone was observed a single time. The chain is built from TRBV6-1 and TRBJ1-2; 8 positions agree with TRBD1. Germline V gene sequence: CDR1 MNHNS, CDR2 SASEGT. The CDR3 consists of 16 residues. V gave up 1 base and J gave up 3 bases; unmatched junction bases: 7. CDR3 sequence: CASSEGSGGGYYGYTF. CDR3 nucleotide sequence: TGTGCCAGCAGTGAAGGTTCAGGGGGCGGATACTATGGCTACACCTTC.

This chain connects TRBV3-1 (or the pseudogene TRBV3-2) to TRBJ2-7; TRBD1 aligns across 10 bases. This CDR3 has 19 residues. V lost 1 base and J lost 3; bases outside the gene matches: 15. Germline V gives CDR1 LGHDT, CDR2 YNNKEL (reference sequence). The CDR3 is CASSQGHGTGDGLLYEQYF. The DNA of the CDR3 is TGTGCCAGCAGCCAAGGCCACGGGACAGGGGATGGACTACTCTACGAGCAGTACTTC.